This T cell receptor (beta chain) was observed in a study of beta chain features in type 1 diabetes (dated by TCRdb to 2016 to 2018). About the study as a whole: Mean age, gender distribution, total cell number and subset yield did not differ between patients and healthy donors. Across all samples, some 110,000,000 sorted cells were examined, and cell number per subset correlated strongly with RNA yield. In the study, TCRB repertoires of sorted circulating CD4+ T cell subsets from recently diagnosed type 1 diabetes patients were compared with those of matched healthy donors. Naive and central memory subsets were obtained from all 30 or so donors, but regulatory and stem cell-like memory subsets were isolated from only 8 patients and about eight healthy donors.

All of the isolated RNA was reverse transcribed with the High Capacity cDNA Reverse Transcription Kit, so expressed TCRB transcripts were sequenced. Deep immunoSEQ sequencing was performed on naive, central memory and regulatory T cell samples, with an average of roughly 3.6 million total reads per sample. Sorted cells were lysed in RLT buffer, and RNA was extracted using DNase-treated RNeasy Micro or Mini kits according to cell number. To prevent cross-contamination, every cell subset was processed on its own, while patient and healthy donor samples were processed together. TCRB sequences were amplified from cDNA with the immunoSEQ multiplex PCR, producing 87-bp fragments spanning the CDR3 region. Amplicons were sequenced on the Illumina HiSeq platform. The original pipeline was this. PCR bias was corrected computationally using synthetic template baselines, and reads within Hamming distance 2 were collapsed, with unmergeable singletons discarded. By aligning reads against IMGT, V, D and J genes, CDR3 length, and insertions or deletions at six rearrangement sites were assigned. Within each subset, clonotype counts were normalized to sorted cell number, after which true diversity and Gini coefficients were computed with the tcR R package. The overlap coefficient, calculated on TCRB nucleotide sequences, was used to quantify repertoire sharing. As a proxy for the pre-selection repertoire, out-of-frame TCRB sequences from naive cells were analyzed. What TCRdb holds here is the immuneACCESS table cut down to in-frame rearrangements. Part of the clones is not present; checked against another copy, under half of the missing clones reflect an unresolved V gene, and the others are unexplained. V and J calls and clone size are as listed in that table; D and trimming were resolved from the DNA. The sample data list about 360,000 clones, and around 12% of these were observed just once. The ten largest account for over 0.008% of the sample.

This clone has just a few counts. No cognate antigen has been identified for it. No base quality information exists; no much larger clone differs at one position. The paper's findings and limits, for the study overall: Only small numbers of individuals were included in the HLA sub-analyses, which left unresolved whether HLA type had any influence on TCRB rearrangement. Patients with type 1 diabetes made fewer insertions and deleted more nucleotides at VDJ recombination sites, implying thymic rearrangement abnormalities. Because cDNA was sequenced instead of genomic DNA, highly expressing activated cells could be over-represented, though the groups showed no difference in activation or CD3 levels. In all four CD4+ subsets, TCRB CDR3 length was moderately but significantly shorter in type 1 diabetes patients. Shorter templates might be favored by PCR, yet because patient and control samples were amplified and corrected together, any such skew would affect both groups equally. Naive, central memory and regulatory TCRB repertoires appeared to be more alike among patients than among healthy donors.

Relative to germline, V is missing 0 bases and J is missing 4 bases, with 2 bases of the junction outside any gene match. The germline V gene encodes CDR1 MGHRA and CDR2 YSYEKL. CDR3 length: 14 amino acids, cysteine to phenylalanine. Only the CDR3 portion is preserved as DNA: 42 bases, with reading frame beginning at the first base. From each donor, a single peripheral blood sample of 90 to 150 mL on average was drawn into heparinised tubes. A BD FACSAria II and a panel including CD45RO, CCR7, CD25, CD127, CD95 and CD27 were used to sort naive, central memory, regulatory and stem cell-like memory CD4+ T cells. Purity was above 98% for every sorted population. Right away, PBMCs were isolated by Lymphoprep density gradient centrifugation and were stained directly, with no culture step. Samples were stained and sorted in pairs, with one healthy donor and one patient per experiment, so that batch effects were minimized.

This clonotype originated in a woman in her late teens or twenties with type 1 diabetes. The sample comprised naive CD4+ T cells from blood. In the paper's terms, the cell subset or site label means: true naive CD4+ T cells. The receptor chain draws on TRBV4-1 and TRBJ2-7; 8 central bases correspond to TRBD2. The base sequence is TGCGCCAGCAGCCAAGATCGGGAGGGTTACGAGCAGTACTTC. Translated, it reads CASSQDREGYEQYF.